This TCR beta chain comes out of a study of blood T cell repertoires in COVID-19. Study at large: Sites in the United States, Italy and Spain provided acute and convalescent COVID-19 samples. Sources were T cells, B-cell-depleted T cells, or PBMCs; the material itself was cDNA or gDNA.

Original analysis: Reference gene primer amplification in the assay estimated nucleated cell counts. The method was immunoSEQ multiplex PCR; TCRdb's version includes in-frame clones alone and lacks a portion of them. That table is the source of V, J and clone size, and D and trimming were worked out from the DNA. The table includes around 300,000 clones, approximately 90% detected once. CDR1 SGHVS and CDR2 FQNEAQ come from the germline V gene. CDR3 length: 12 amino acids. V lost 8 bases, J lost 6 bases, and 13 bases lay in between. This clone is a singleton in its sample. It was during active infection that Seattle patients were enrolled and then longitudinally followed.

The clonotype comes from a woman aged 30 to 39 with COVID-19, enrolled during active disease. J is TRBJ1-1 and V is TRBV7-8; D remains unclear. Sequenced sample: peripheral blood. As DNA, the CDR3 is TGTGCCAGCGGCGGCCTTGAGGCTGAAGCTTTCTTT. This gives the protein CASGGLEAEAFF.